Sequencing of this TCR beta chain was carried out in a study of T cell repertoires in cytomegalovirus infection. Study as a whole: Both CMV infection and a matching HLA type were indicated by public TCR beta signatures.

TCRdb used MiXCR to reprocess the reads, holding one entry per CDR3 protein. The data show about 360,000 distinct CDR3 sequences, around a third seen once. As concerns this clonotype: Its cognate antigen is unknown.

Germline CDR1 and CDR2: SQVTM and ANQGSEA. This CDR3 is built from 13 residues. V was clipped by 6 bases and J by 5 bases; unmatched bases: 9. The clonotype was recovered from a human donor in good health (CMV status not recorded). Some clones in this sample may be carry-over from other donors' samples. The input for sequencing was cultured PBMCs, taken from culture after CMV antigen stimulation. The chain couples TRBV29-1 to TRBJ1-1, with 7 bases identical to TRBD1. CDR3 in amino acids: CSVFMTGRTEAFF. The DNA for the CDR3 is TGCAGCGTCTTTATGACAGGGCGAACTGAAGCTTTCTTT.